Each of the 10 T cell receptor beta chains below was sequenced from the same sample in a study of blood T cell repertoires in COVID-19. Method: immunoSEQ multiplex PCR; TCRdb's copy keeps in-frame clones and lacks some. Here the sample spans some 82,000 clones, approximately 82% being singletons. The sequenced sample consisted of peripheral blood. These receptors originate from a man older than 75 with active or convalescent COVID-19.

The J gene is TRBJ1-6, the V gene TRBV3-1 (or the pseudogene TRBV3-2); D uncertain. The CDR3 is 14 residues long. In germline, CDR1 is LGHDT, CDR2 YNNKEL (reference sequence). The V end was cut by 1 base, the J end by 5 bases, with 6 bases between. CDR3 in DNA: TGTGCCAGCAGCCAAGGACAAGATAATTCACCCCTCCACTTT. Translating it yields CASSQGQDNSPLHF.

This sequence joins TRBV9 and TRBJ2-1, with TRBD2 matching 10 bases. Trimming cost V 1 base and J 8 bases; bases outside gene matches: 6. Germline CDR1 and CDR2: SGDLS and YYNGEE. CDR3 size: 15 residues. As DNA, the CDR3 is TGTGCCAGCAGCGTACCTAGCGGGAGTTTGGATGAGCAGTTCTTC. Residues: CASSVPSGSLDEQFF. Variable domain in full (rest from reference TRBV9 and TRBJ2-1): DSGVTQTPKHLITATGQRVTLRCSPRSGDLSVYWYQQSLDQGLQFLIQYYNGEERAKGNILERFSAQQFPDLHSELNLSSLELGDSALYFCASSVPSGSLDEQFFGPGTRLTVL.

This clone was observed at least ten times. This chain connects TRBV19 to TRBJ2-2; 8 bases fit TRBD1. From germline, CDR1 is LNHDA and CDR2 SQIVND (reference sequence). The CDR3 contains 16 residues. V was clipped by 3 bases and J by 7 bases; unmatched bases: 10. CDR3 amino acids: CASSIRTGSIIGELFF. DNA of the CDR3: TGTGCCAGTAGTATCCGGACAGGGAGTATCATCGGGGAGCTGTTTTTT.

A single count supports this clone. The chain employs TRBV5-1 and TRBJ2-3; the match to TRBD2 covers 14 bases. Per germline, CDR1 SGHRS and CDR2 YFSETQ. The CDR3 has 17 residues. The V gene end was trimmed by 3 bases and the J gene end by 5 bases; junction bases not matched to a gene: 8. Here the CDR3 DNA reads TGCGCCAGCAGCTCGAGGGGACTAGCGGGAGTTGGAGATACGCAGTATTTT. It yields the protein CASSSRGLAGVGDTQYF.

The sample holds a few counts of this clone. CDR3 in DNA: TGTGCCAGCAGTCTCGGACTAGCGGGAGGGGGCACAGATACGCAGTATTTT. Its translation is CASSLGLAGGGTDTQYF. The chain combines TRBV7-2 with TRBJ2-3; 15 positions agree with TRBD2. Germline-derived CDR1 and CDR2 are SGHTA and FQGNSA. The CDR3 is 17 amino acids. The junction had 5 bases not matched to a gene; V was cut back by 6 bases and J by 1 base.

In this sample, this clone turned up a few times. V and J are TRBV5-1 and TRBJ1-4, with D possibly being TRBD1 (6 bases). Germline V lookup: CDR1 SGHRS, CDR2 YFSETQ. V was shortened by 0 bases and J by 7 bases, with 16 bases between the two germline ends. The CDR3 contains 16 residues. CDR3 DNA sequence: TGCGCCAGCAGCTTGGCCCTGGGGGCGGATGTTGAAAAACTGTTTTTT. Encoded protein: CASSLALGADVEKLFF.

The V gene is TRBV7-3, the J gene TRBJ2-1; 9 bases align to TRBD2. Germline V lookup: CDR1 SGHTA, CDR2 FQGTGA. After removal of 3 bases from V and 6 bases from J, the junction contained 6 bases not matched to a gene. The CDR3 is 15 residues long. The CDR3 nucleotides are TGTGCCAGCAGCTTGGGCGGGGGGGCTGGCAATGAGCAGTTCTTC. This gives the protein CASSLGGGAGNEQFF.

The rearrangement links TRBV6-1 to TRBJ1-5, with D tentatively TRBD1 (6 bases). Germline CDR1 is MNHNS and CDR2 is SASEGT. V was trimmed by 2 bases and J by 3 bases, leaving 11 bases between them. The CDR3 loop spans 15 amino acids. The CDR3 DNA reads as TGTGCCAGCAGTGAATTTCGGACAGACAATCAGCCCCAGCATTTT. Translated, it gives CASSEFRTDNQPQHF.

The rearrangement joins TRBV2 to TRBJ2-7; tentatively, D is TRBD2 (6 bases). Trimming removed 8 bases at V and 1 base at J, with 12 bases between. This CDR3 comprises 13 residues. Germline CDR1 reads SNHLY; CDR2 reads FYNNEI. CDR3 nucleotide sequence: TGTGCCAGCGCCCGGGACTCTTCCTACGAGCAGTACTTC. It encodes CASARDSSYEQYF.

V usage is TRBV7-9 and J usage is TRBJ1-4; 10 nucleotides agree with TRBD1. The length of the CDR3 is 15 residues. Trimming took 6 bases from V and 8 from J; bases not matched to a gene: 9. Per germline, CDR1 SEHNR and CDR2 FQNEAQ (reference sequence). The CDR3: CASRRGRTGGEKLFF. In DNA, the CDR3 is TGTGCCAGCAGACGAGGTCGGACAGGGGGGGAAAAACTGTTTTTT.